One T cell receptor (beta chain) is described in this entry. Its specificity is unknown. These data belong to a study of cytomegalovirus exposure and HLA in healthy donors. An approximately 130-subject validation cohort, separate from the approximately 690-subject first cohort, supplied the donors. Method: immunoSEQ multiplex PCR; TCRdb's copy keeps in-frame clones and lacks some. The profile covers roughly 150,000 clones, with roughly 86% appearing a single time and roughly 10% taken by the ten largest. Trimming pared 8 bases from V and 0 bases from J, leaving 8 bases between. Germline V gives CDR1 MNHEY, CDR2 SVGAGI. The CDR3 totals 13 residues. Study-wide results and limits: Among TCR sequences, most were rare, though some public TCRs appeared in many donors. Investigators reported 150 to 200 TCR beta chains as tied to cytomegalovirus.

This clonotype originated in a young man in good health and CMV-seropositive. Sequences were obtained from PBMCs. V and J are TRBV6-5 and TRBJ1-3, with D unclear. The chain's CDR3 is CASGLVSGNTIYF. In DNA form, the CDR3 reads TGTGCCAGCGGCCTTGTCTCTGGAAACACCATATATTTT.